This is a list of T cell receptor beta chains from one sample in a study of cytomegalovirus exposure and HLA in healthy donors. This table comes from immunoSEQ multiplex PCR, and its TCRdb copy is limited to in-frame clones, with some not included. The sample contains about 93,000 clones, approximately 69% of which appear only once. Sequencing was done on a sample of PBMCs. These receptors were collected from a boy aged 10-17 years in good health and CMV-seropositive. The CDR3 runs from the conserved cysteine through the conserved F or W. Each record gives: V gene, J gene, clone size, D gene, CDR3 DNA, CDR3 protein. A D gene is named only where the DNA matches it firmly. Clone size is stated in some rows and not others, as once, few, many or a class when expanded.

v_gene: TRBV9
j_gene: TRBJ1-2
abundance: -
d_gene: -
CDR3nt: TGTGCCAGCAGCGTAGTAGGGGGCTATGGCTACACCTTC
CDR3aa: CASSVVGGYGYTF

v_gene: TRBV19
j_gene: TRBJ1-5
abundance: few
d_gene: -
CDR3nt: TGTGCCAGTGCGGTGCTGAGTTATAGCAATCAGCCCCAGCATTTT
CDR3aa: CASAVLSYSNQPQHF

v_gene: TRBV18
j_gene: TRBJ2-5
abundance: -
d_gene: TRBD2
CDR3nt: TGTGCCAGCTCACCAGGGACTAGGGTGGAGACCCAGTACTTC
CDR3aa: CASSPGTRVETQYF

v_gene: TRBV6-1
j_gene: TRBJ1-2
abundance: few
d_gene: -
CDR3nt: TGTGCCATAGGTCACAGAGCAGTCTACGTTGGCTACACCTTC
CDR3aa: CAIGHRAVYVGYTF

v_gene: TRBV5-4
j_gene: TRBJ2-1
abundance: -
d_gene: -
CDR3nt: TGTGCCAGCAGCTCGCGAGAGGGTGATGTTAATGAGCAGTTCTTC
CDR3aa: CASSSREGDVNEQFF

v_gene: TRBV15
j_gene: TRBJ1-1
abundance: -
d_gene: -
CDR3nt: TGTGCCACCAGCAGAGATCCTTATTTTGAGACAATGAACACTGAAGCTTTCTTT
CDR3aa: CATSRDPYFETMNTEAFF

v_gene: TRBV19
j_gene: TRBJ2-7
abundance: few
d_gene: -
CDR3nt: TGTGCCAGTAGTATTGGCGCGGGGAGCTACGAGCAGTACTTC
CDR3aa: CASSIGAGSYEQYF

v_gene: TRBV6-5
j_gene: TRBJ2-1
abundance: -
d_gene: -
CDR3nt: TGTGCCAGCAGTTACTCGAGGCGCTCCTACAATGAGCAGTTCTTC
CDR3aa: CASSYSRRSYNEQFF

v_gene: TRBV7-9
j_gene: TRBJ1-6
abundance: few
d_gene: TRBD1
CDR3nt: TGTGCCAGCAGCCTCGACAGGGTCGACTCACCCCTCCACTTT
CDR3aa: CASSLDRVDSPLHF

v_gene: TRBV4-3
j_gene: TRBJ1-4
abundance: -
d_gene: -
CDR3nt: TGCGCCAGCAGCCAAGCCGGACCAGGGGCATCTGAAAAACTGTTTTTT
CDR3aa: CASSQAGPGASEKLFF

v_gene: TRBV19
j_gene: TRBJ2-2
abundance: few
d_gene: -
CDR3nt: TGTGCCAGTAGTGCGAGTACAGGGTACGTCGGGGAGCTGTTTTTT
CDR3aa: CASSASTGYVGELFF

v_gene: TRBV2
j_gene: TRBJ2-7
abundance: -
d_gene: -
CDR3nt: TGTGCCAGCAGTGACAGGGCTAGCTCCTACGAGCAGTACTTC
CDR3aa: CASSDRASSYEQYF

v_gene: TRBV9
j_gene: TRBJ2-7
abundance: -
d_gene: -
CDR3nt: TGTGCCAGCAGCGCCAGGACTGGGTTCTACGAGCAGTACTTC
CDR3aa: CASSARTGFYEQYF

v_gene: TRBV2
j_gene: TRBJ1-1
abundance: -
d_gene: -
CDR3nt: TGTGCCAGCGAAGAGTACACTGAAGCTTTCTTT
CDR3aa: CASEEYTEAFF

v_gene: TRBV25-1
j_gene: TRBJ1-1
abundance: -
d_gene: TRBD1
CDR3nt: TGTGCCAGCAGTTACAGGGGCGGTGCTTTCTTT
CDR3aa: CASSYRGGAFF

v_gene: TRBV7-3
j_gene: TRBJ2-1
abundance: -
d_gene: TRBD2
CDR3nt: TGTGCCAGCAGCGCGACTAGCGGGACGTACAATGAGCAGTTCTTC
CDR3aa: CASSATSGTYNEQFF

v_gene: TRBV20-1
j_gene: TRBJ2-7
abundance: few
d_gene: TRBD1
CDR3nt: TGCAGTGCCAGGGGGCCAGACGAGCAGTACTTC
CDR3aa: CSARGPDEQYF

v_gene: TRBV19
j_gene: TRBJ2-7
abundance: -
d_gene: -
CDR3nt: TGTGCCAGCGAGTCGGGGGACCGGCAGTACTTC
CDR3aa: CASESGDRQYF

v_gene: TRBV6-1
j_gene: TRBJ2-7
abundance: -
d_gene: TRBD2
CDR3nt: TGTGCCAGCAGTGAGGGACTAGCGGGGGGGTTTGGCGAGCAGTACTTC
CDR3aa: CASSEGLAGGFGEQYF

v_gene: TRBV5-4
j_gene: TRBJ1-1
abundance: -
d_gene: TRBD1
CDR3nt: TGTGCCAGCAGCCCCGAGGGGGCGCGGACTGAAGCTTTCTTT
CDR3aa: CASSPEGARTEAFF

v_gene: TRBV7-3
j_gene: TRBJ2-1
abundance: -
d_gene: -
CDR3nt: TGTGCCAGCAGCTTGGACAGAAACAATGAGCAGTTCTTC
CDR3aa: CASSLDRNNEQFF

v_gene: TRBV12-5
j_gene: TRBJ2-1
abundance: -
d_gene: -
CDR3nt: TGTGCTAGTGGACCTAACAGAAATGAGCAGTTCTTC
CDR3aa: CASGPNRNEQFF

v_gene: TRBV27
j_gene: TRBJ2-1
abundance: -
d_gene: TRBD2
CDR3nt: TGTGCCAGCAGTACGGGGACTAGCGGGTACAATGAGCAGTTCTTC
CDR3aa: CASSTGTSGYNEQFF

v_gene: TRBV15
j_gene: TRBJ1-5
abundance: -
d_gene: -
CDR3nt: TGTGCCACCAGCAGAGATCGGGGGAGAGGCAATCAGCCCCAGCATTTT
CDR3aa: CATSRDRGRGNQPQHF

v_gene: TRBV5-1
j_gene: TRBJ1-2
abundance: -
d_gene: -
CDR3nt: TGCGCCAGCAGCTCGGAGGGGATCTTCTATGGCTACACCTTC
CDR3aa: CASSSEGIFYGYTF

v_gene: TRBV7-8
j_gene: TRBJ2-2
abundance: once
d_gene: TRBD2
CDR3nt: TGTGCCAGCAGCCTCCGACTAGCGGGAGTCGGGGAGCTGTTTTTT
CDR3aa: CASSLRLAGVGELFF

v_gene: TRBV30
j_gene: TRBJ2-1
abundance: -
d_gene: TRBD2
CDR3nt: TGTGCCTGGAGTGTAACTAGCGGGGGGGCAGGTGAGCAGTTCTTC
CDR3aa: CAWSVTSGGAGEQFF

v_gene: TRBV5-1
j_gene: TRBJ2-7
abundance: -
d_gene: -
CDR3nt: TGCGCCAGCAGTGCGAGTGGCAGCGATCTCGAGGTGCAGTACTTC
CDR3aa: CASSASGSDLEVQYF

v_gene: TRBV29-1
j_gene: TRBJ2-7
abundance: few
d_gene: TRBD2
CDR3nt: TGCAGCGCTAAACTAGCGGGAGGGGATGAATCCGAGCAGTACTTC
CDR3aa: CSAKLAGGDESEQYF